Listed below are T cell receptor beta chains from one sample, sequenced in a study of T cells after yellow fever vaccination. In TCRdb, the 5' RACE reads were re-called with MiXCR into one record per CDR3 protein. This sample has hundreds of thousands of distinct CDR3 sequences, with around 12% found just once. The sequencing used PBMCs, collected on the day of the yellow fever booster vaccination. These receptors all come from a man younger than 40 who received the YFV17D yellow fever vaccine. CDR3s include the opening cysteine and the closing phenylalanine or tryptophan. Fields, in order: CDR3 protein, CDR3 DNA, clone size, J gene, D gene, V gene. D genes are given only for firm matches. Clone size appears in some rows only: once, few, many, or a class for an expanded clone.

CSVEDSQVLNYGYTF TGCAGCGTTGAAGACTCACAGGTTCTAAACTATGGCTACACCTTC few TRBJ1-2 . TRBV29-1
CASARDRRETQYF TGTGCCAGCGCAAGGGACAGGCGGGAGACCCAGTACTTC few TRBJ2-5 TRBD1 TRBV28
CASSSLREQFF TGTGCCAGCAGCTCCCTCCGTGAGCAGTTCTTC many TRBJ2-1 . TRBV7-2
CASSESPTGAQETQYF TGTGCCAGCAGTGAATCCCCGACAGGAGCACAAGAGACCCAGTACTTC . TRBJ2-5 . TRBV6-1
CASIPGTVSYEQYF TGTGCCAGCATCCCCGGGACAGTCTCCTACGAGCAGTACTTC . TRBJ2-7 TRBD1 TRBV6-1
CASSLNPKETQYF TGTGCCAGCAGTTTAAACCCTAAAGAGACCCAGTACTTC . TRBJ2-5 . TRBV28
CASRKGLEADTQYF TGTGCCAGCAGGAAAGGACTAGAAGCAGATACGCAGTATTTT . TRBJ2-3 TRBD2 TRBV7-2
CSARDGTFSGNTIYF TGCAGTGCTAGAGACGGCACCTTCTCTGGAAACACCATATATTTT . TRBJ1-3 . TRBV20-1
CASIQGTEAFF TGTGCCAGCATCCAGGGAACTGAAGCTTTCTTT . TRBJ1-1 . TRBV6-2/TRBV6-3
CASSQGKGAGETQYF TGCGCCAGCAGCCAGGGTAAAGGGGCGGGGGAGACCCAGTACTTC . TRBJ2-5 . TRBV4-3
CASSIAGSNTGELFF TGTGCCAGTAGTATAGCGGGTTCGAACACCGGGGAGCTGTTTTTT few TRBJ2-2 . TRBV19
CASSFAGGPSYNEQFF TGCGCCAGCAGCTTTGCGGGAGGGCCTTCCTACAATGAGCAGTTCTTC few TRBJ2-1 TRBD2 TRBV5-1
CASAPGQGVGDTQYF TGCGCCAGCGCCCCGGGACAGGGGGTAGGGGATACGCAGTATTTT few TRBJ2-3 TRBD1 TRBV23-1
CASSPQDRVNTGELFF TGTGCCAGCAGTCCCCAGGACAGGGTTAACACCGGGGAGCTGTTTTTT . TRBJ2-2 TRBD1 TRBV28
CSARVSPWPYEQYF TGCAGTGCTAGAGTTAGCCCCTGGCCCTACGAGCAGTACTTC . TRBJ2-7 . TRBV20-1
CASSLGGRLAGSGELFF TGTGCCAGCAGCTTAGGAGGCCGGCTAGCTGGGTCCGGGGAGCTGTTTTTT . TRBJ2-2 . TRBV7-9
CASSQDPFIYEQYF TGTGCCAGCAGCCAAGACCCGTTTATCTACGAGCAGTACTTC . TRBJ2-7 . TRBV3-1
CASSSSEKETQYF TGTGCCAGCAGCTCTAGCGAGAAAGAGACCCAGTACTTC . TRBJ2-5 . TRBV7-2
CASSLKILGGDTQYF TGTGCCAGCAGCTTAAAGATCCTAGGGGGAGATACGCAGTATTTT many TRBJ2-3 . TRBV7-2
CASRDPPGQGHTEAFF TGTGCCAGCAGGGACCCGCCGGGACAGGGCCACACTGAAGCTTTCTTT . TRBJ1-1 TRBD1 TRBV6-2/TRBV6-3
CATSRDRWTPSTNEKLFF TGTGCCACCAGCAGAGATCGTTGGACACCTTCGACTAATGAAAAACTGTTTTTT few TRBJ1-4 . TRBV15
CASVRGGETQYF TGTGCCTCGGTCAGGGGGGGAGAGACCCAGTACTTC few TRBJ2-5 . TRBV30
CASSIGQGSGELFF TGTGCCAGTAGTATAGGACAGGGTTCCGGGGAGCTGTTTTTT many TRBJ2-2 TRBD1 TRBV19
CASSLGPMGQETQYF TGTGCCAGCAGCTTGGGCCCCATGGGCCAAGAGACCCAGTACTTC . TRBJ2-5 . TRBV5-6